This TCR beta chain is drawn from a study of tumor-infiltrating lymphocytes in primary liver carcinoma. Whole-study context: Tumor staging was T1-T3 N0M0; sizes spanned 4.2 to 10 cm across. Productive TCRbeta read yields ran from roughly 3.6 to 7.1 million per sample and were similar between tissues.

The researchers produced TCR beta cDNA from approximately 460 ng total RNA with a constant-region primer. Sequencing libraries for TCR beta derived from three nested multiplex PCR rounds that used slightly modified ARM-PCR. Researchers ran the first two PCR rounds for roughly 10 cycles each with TRBV1-TRBV30 forward primers and a C-beta reverse primer. MiXCR, run by TCRdb on the multiplex PCR reads, gives a single entry per CDR3 protein. The repertoire holds 100,000 or so distinct CDR3 sequences, about 70% seen once, with about 9.2% in the top ten. This clonotype appeared once. A read error may produce the germline difference seen at one junction end. Bulk tissue was left unsorted, and RNA and DNA were co-extracted from roughly 20-30 mg of it. Treatment of the patients' primary liver carcinoma consisted of surgical resection. The CDR3 covers 13 residues.

This receptor was obtained from a woman aged 55-70 years with primary liver carcinoma and hepatitis B virus infection. The chain carries TRBV12-3 or TRBV12-4 and TRBJ1-1; D perhaps matches TRBD1 (6 bases). The sample comprised liver tumor tissue from sampling region 5. Subset described: tumor region T5, tumor centre. DNA for the CDR3: TGTGCCAGCAGTTTAAGGCAGGGGCTGAGGGCTTTCTTC. Encoded protein: CASSLRQGLRAFF.